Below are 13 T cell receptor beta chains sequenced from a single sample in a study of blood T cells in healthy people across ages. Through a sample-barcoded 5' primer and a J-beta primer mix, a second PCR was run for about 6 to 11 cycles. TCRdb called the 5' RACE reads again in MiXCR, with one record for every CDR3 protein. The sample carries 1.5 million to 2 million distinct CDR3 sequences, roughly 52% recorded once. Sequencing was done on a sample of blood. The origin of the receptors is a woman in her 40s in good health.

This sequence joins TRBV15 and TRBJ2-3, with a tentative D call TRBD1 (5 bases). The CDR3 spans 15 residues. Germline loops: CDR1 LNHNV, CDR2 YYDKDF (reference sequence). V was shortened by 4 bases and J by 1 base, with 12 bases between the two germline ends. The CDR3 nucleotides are TGTGCCACCAGCAATAGACAGTTAGGCACAGATACGCAGTATTTT. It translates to CATSNRQLGTDTQYF. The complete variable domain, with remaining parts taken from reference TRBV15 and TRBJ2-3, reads DAMVIQNPRYQVTQFGKPVTLSCSQTLNHNVMYWYQQKSSQAPKLLFHYYDKDFNNEADTPDNFQSRRPNTSFCFLDIRSPGLGDTAMYLCATSNRQLGTDTQYFGPGTRLTVL.

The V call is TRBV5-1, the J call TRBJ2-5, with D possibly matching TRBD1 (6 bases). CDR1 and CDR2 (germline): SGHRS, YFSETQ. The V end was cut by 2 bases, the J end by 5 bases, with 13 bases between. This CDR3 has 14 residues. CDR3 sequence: CASSFARGDETQYF. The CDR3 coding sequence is TGCGCCAGCAGCTTTGCCAGGGGTGATGAGACCCAGTACTTC.

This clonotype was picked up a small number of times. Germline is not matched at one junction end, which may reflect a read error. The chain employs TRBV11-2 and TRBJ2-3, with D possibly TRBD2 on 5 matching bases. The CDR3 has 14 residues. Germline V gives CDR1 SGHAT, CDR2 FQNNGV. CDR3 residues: CASSLAGETDTQYF. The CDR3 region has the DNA TGCGCCAGCAGCTTGGCCGGGGAGACAGATACGCAGTATTTT.

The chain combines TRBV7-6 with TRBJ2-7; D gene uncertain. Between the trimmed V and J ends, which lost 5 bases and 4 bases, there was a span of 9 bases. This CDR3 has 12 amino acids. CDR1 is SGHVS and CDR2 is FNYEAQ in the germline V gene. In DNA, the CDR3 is TGTGCCAGCAGCGAACAGCCTTACGAGCAGTACTTC. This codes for CASSEQPYEQYF.

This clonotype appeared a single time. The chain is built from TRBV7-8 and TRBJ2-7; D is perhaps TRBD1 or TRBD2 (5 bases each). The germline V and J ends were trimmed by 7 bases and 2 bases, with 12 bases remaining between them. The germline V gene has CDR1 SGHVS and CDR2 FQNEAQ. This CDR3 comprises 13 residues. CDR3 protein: CASMRDRTYEQYF. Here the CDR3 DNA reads TGTGCCAGCATGAGGGACCGTACCTACGAGCAGTACTTC.

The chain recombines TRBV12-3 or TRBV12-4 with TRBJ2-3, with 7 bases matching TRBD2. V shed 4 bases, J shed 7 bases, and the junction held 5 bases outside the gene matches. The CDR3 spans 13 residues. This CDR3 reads CASSSLAEYTQYF. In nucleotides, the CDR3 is TGTGCCAGCAGTTCCCTAGCGGAGTATACGCAGTATTTT.

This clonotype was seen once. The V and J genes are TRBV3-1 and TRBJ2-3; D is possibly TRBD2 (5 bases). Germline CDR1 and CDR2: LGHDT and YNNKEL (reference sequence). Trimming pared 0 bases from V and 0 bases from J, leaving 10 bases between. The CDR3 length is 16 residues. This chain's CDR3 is CASSQEIAKSTDTQYF. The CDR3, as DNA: TGTGCCAGCAGCCAAGAAATAGCGAAAAGCACAGATACGCAGTATTTT.

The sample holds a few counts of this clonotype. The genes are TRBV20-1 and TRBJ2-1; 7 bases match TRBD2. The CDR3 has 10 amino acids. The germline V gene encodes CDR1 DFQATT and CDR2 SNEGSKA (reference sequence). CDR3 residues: CTGGHNEQFF. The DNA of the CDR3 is TGCACGGGGGGACACAATGAGCAGTTCTTC.

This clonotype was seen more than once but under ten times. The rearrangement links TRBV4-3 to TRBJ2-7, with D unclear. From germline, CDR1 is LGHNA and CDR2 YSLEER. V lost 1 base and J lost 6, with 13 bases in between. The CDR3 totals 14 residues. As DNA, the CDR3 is TGCGCCAGCAGCCAAGGTGTACCCTTGGGCGAGCAGTACTTC. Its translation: CASSQGVPLGEQYF.

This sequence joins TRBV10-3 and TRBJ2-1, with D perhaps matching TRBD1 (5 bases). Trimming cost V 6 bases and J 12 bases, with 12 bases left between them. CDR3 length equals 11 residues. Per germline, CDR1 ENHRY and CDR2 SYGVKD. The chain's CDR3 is CAISFGRVQFF. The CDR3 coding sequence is TGTGCCATCAGCTTCGGCAGGGTGCAGTTCTTC.

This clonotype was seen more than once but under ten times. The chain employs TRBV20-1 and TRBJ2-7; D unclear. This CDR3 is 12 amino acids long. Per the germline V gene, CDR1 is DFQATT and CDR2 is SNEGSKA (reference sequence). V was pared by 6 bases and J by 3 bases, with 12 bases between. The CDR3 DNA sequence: TGCAGTGCAGAGATCCCTAGCTACGAGCAGTACTTC. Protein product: CSAEIPSYEQYF.

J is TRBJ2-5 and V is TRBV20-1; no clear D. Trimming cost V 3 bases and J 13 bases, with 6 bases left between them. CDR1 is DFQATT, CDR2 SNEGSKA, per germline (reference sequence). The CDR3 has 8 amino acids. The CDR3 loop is CSASRGYF. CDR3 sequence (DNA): TGCAGTGCTAGTCGTGGGTACTTC.

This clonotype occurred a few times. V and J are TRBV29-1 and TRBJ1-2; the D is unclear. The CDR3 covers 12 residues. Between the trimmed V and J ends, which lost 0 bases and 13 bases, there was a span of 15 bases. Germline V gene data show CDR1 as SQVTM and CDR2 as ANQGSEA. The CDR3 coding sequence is TGCAGCGTTGAAGATCGGATGCCCAAAGGCACCTTC. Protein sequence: CSVEDRMPKGTF.